The table lists the clone carrying this T cell receptor (beta chain) with a few counts. As yet, its antigen is unknown. This entry belongs to a study of graft-versus-host responses after intestinal transplantation. The study, taken as a whole, reports: Patients with graft-donor T cell macrochimerism had high graft-versus-host to host-versus-graft clonal ratios in allografts.

The assay was immunoSEQ multiplex PCR, and TCRdb's table has in-frame clones only and misses some. The repertoire has around 38,000 clones, under 85% of them found once; the top ten carry approximately 3.7%. The specimen comprised PBMCs, sampled around 1,000 days after transplant. The receptor's source is a human patient who received an intestinal transplant, so some T cells may come from the graft donor.

The CDR3, as DNA: TGCGCCAGCAGCCAGCAGGGGGTCTCTGGAAACACCATATATTTT. Amino acid sequence: CASSQQGVSGNTIYF. V is TRBV4-1 and J is TRBJ1-3; TRBD1 matches 7 bases. The CDR3 is 15 amino acids. CDR1 and CDR2 from the germline V gene are MGHRA and YSYEKL. V lost 3 bases to trimming and J lost 0 bases; unmatched junction nucleotides: 2.